This entry lists 16 T cell receptor beta chains sequenced from one sample in a study of blood T cell repertoires in COVID-19. The method was immunoSEQ multiplex PCR; TCRdb's version includes in-frame clones alone and lacks a portion of them. This table holds approximately 94,000 clones, 85% found once. The sample was peripheral blood. These receptors were obtained from a man in his fifties or sixties with active or convalescent COVID-19.

The rearrangement links TRBV24-1 to TRBJ2-3, with 10 bases matching TRBD2. CDR1 and CDR2 from the germline V gene are KGHDR and SFDVKD. J lost 4 bases, V lost 1 base, and 4 bases had no gene match. There are 16 residues in the CDR3. The CDR3 sequence is CATSDFLAGEADTQYF. The CDR3 DNA is TGTGCCACCAGTGATTTCCTAGCGGGAGAAGCAGATACGCAGTATTTT.

In this sample, this clone turned up once. The chain links TRBV10-1 to TRBJ1-1, with 9 positions matching TRBD1. The CDR3 loop spans 15 amino acids. The V gene end was trimmed by 6 bases and the J gene end by 1 base; junction bases not matched to a gene: 6. The germline V gene has CDR1 WNHNN and CDR2 SYGVQD (reference sequence). The CDR3 region is CASSPGQGWNTEAFF. For the CDR3, the DNA is TGCGCCAGCAGCCCGGGACAGGGTTGGAACACTGAAGCTTTCTTT.

The V gene is TRBV19, the J gene TRBJ2-6; the match to TRBD1 covers 9 bases. The CDR3 contains 18 residues. Trimming took 0 bases from V and 4 from J; bases not matched to a gene: 7. Germline V lookup: CDR1 LNHDA, CDR2 SQIVND (reference sequence). CDR3 DNA: TGTGCCAGTAGTATAGATTCCGGGACAGGGATCGGGGCCAACGTCCTGACTTTC. This sequence encodes CASSIDSGTGIGANVLTF.

The chain has TRBV30 and TRBJ1-5; D ambiguous. In germline, CDR1 is GTSNPN, CDR2 SVGIG (reference sequence). The CDR3 contains 12 residues. V was pared by 2 bases and J by 7 bases, with 9 bases between. The CDR3 protein is CAWSRIQQPQHF. CDR3 bases: TGTGCCTGGAGTCGAATCCAGCAGCCCCAGCATTTT.

This chain uses TRBV28 with TRBJ2-1, with 12 bases that match TRBD1. From germline, CDR1 is MDHEN and CDR2 SYDVKM. This CDR3 has 16 residues. Germline trimming cut 6 bases from V and 7 bases from J; bases unmatched to any gene: 10. The CDR3 DNA follows: TGTGCCAGCAGAGTCCCGGGACAGGGGGCTTTAAATGAGCAGTTCTTC. This gives the protein CASRVPGQGALNEQFF.

This clone was seen more than once but under ten times. The chain combines TRBV5-1 with TRBJ1-3; D gene ambiguous. This CDR3 is 15 amino acids long. CDR1 SGHRS and CDR2 YFSETQ come from the germline V gene. The V gene lost 6 bases and the J gene lost 1 base, with 14 bases spanning the gap. In nucleotides, the CDR3 is TGCGCCAGCAAAACAGATCCCTTATCTGGAAACACCATATATTTT. Translated, it gives CASKTDPLSGNTIYF.

The chain couples TRBV18 to TRBJ2-1; 7 positions match TRBD2. The CDR3 has 16 residues. Germline CDR1 is KGHSH and CDR2 is LQKENI. Trimming removed 4 bases from V and 4 bases from J; junction bases left unmatched: 10. The CDR3 nucleotides read TGTGCCAGCTCACTGGTCATAACTAGCGAATACAATGAGCAGTTCTTC. Translation gives CASSLVITSEYNEQFF.

This sequence joins TRBV3-1 (or the pseudogene TRBV3-2) and TRBJ1-2; possible D gene TRBD1, 6 bases. The CDR3 spans 16 residues. V was clipped by 1 base and J by 6 bases, with 18 bases between them. Germline CDR1 and CDR2: LGHDT and YNNKEL (reference sequence). DNA for the CDR3: TGTGCCAGCAGCCAAGCGGATAGGGGCAGGGGAGATGGCTACACCTTC. Translating it yields CASSQADRGRGDGYTF.

This rearrangement joins TRBV24-1 to TRBJ1-2, with 8 bases fitting TRBD1. The ends lost 4 bases at V and 7 bases at J; junction bases unmatched: 4. This CDR3 has 13 residues. CDR1 and CDR2 (germline): KGHDR, SFDVKD. In nucleotides, the CDR3 is TGTGCCACCAGTGAGGGACAGGACTCTGGCTACACCTTC. Its translation: CATSEGQDSGYTF.

The rearrangement joins TRBV2 to TRBJ1-2, with D possibly matching TRBD1 (5 bases). CDR1 is SNHLY, CDR2 FYNNEI, per germline. V was trimmed by 2 bases and J by 0 bases, leaving 16 bases between them. This CDR3 region has 17 residues. CDR3 in DNA: TGTGCCAGCAGTGAAAGCAGCGGGGGGAAAGCTAACTATGGCTACACCTTC. It codes for CASSESSGGKANYGYTF.

The chain joins TRBV30 to TRBJ1-6; TRBD1 matches 10 bases. V was clipped by 3 bases and J by 10 bases; unmatched bases: 15. Per germline, CDR1 GTSNPN and CDR2 SVGIG (reference sequence). CDR3 length: 17 amino acids. CDR3 sequence reads: CAWSNKIAGTGESPLHF. The CDR3 DNA reads TGTGCCTGGAGCAACAAGATAGCCGGGACAGGGGAGTCACCCCTCCACTTT.

This sequence joins TRBV29-1 and TRBJ1-1; TRBD1 might be the D (6 bases). Trimming removed 6 bases at V and 5 bases at J, with 16 bases between. This CDR3 is built from 13 residues. Germline CDR1 is SQVTM and CDR2 is ANQGSEA. The CDR3 sequence is CSVVQGFLTEAFF. The CDR3, as DNA: TGCAGCGTGGTCCAGGGGTTTCTGACTGAAGCTTTCTTT.

The J gene is TRBJ1-1, the V gene TRBV6-5; TRBD1 matches 7 bases. Germline V CDR1 and CDR2: MNHEY, SVGAGI. Trimming took 2 bases from V and 3 from J; bases not matched to a gene: 3. This CDR3 contains 14 residues. The CDR3 DNA reads TGTGCCAGCAGTTACGCAGGGGGAGACACTGAAGCTTTCTTT. Protein product: CASSYAGGDTEAFF.

The CDR3 sequence: CASSLYSGRLTGELFF. CDR3 coding DNA: TGCGCCAGCAGCTTGTATTCAGGGCGTCTCACCGGGGAGCTGTTTTTT. The chain recombines TRBV5-1 with TRBJ2-2; maybe TRBD1 (5 bases). Germline CDR1 reads SGHRS; CDR2 reads YFSETQ. The V end lost 1 base, the J end lost 4 bases, and 14 bases lay between the germline ends. This CDR3 region has 16 residues. The variable domain in full, with the rest retrieved from reference TRBV5-1 and TRBJ2-2, is KAGVTQTPRYLIKTRGQQVTLSCSPISGHRSVSWYQQTPGQGLQFLFEYFSETQRNKGNFPGRFSGRQFSNSRSEMNVSTLELGDSALYLCASSLYSGRLTGELFFGEGSRLTVL.

The chain has TRBV18 and TRBJ1-3, with TRBD1 matching over 8 bases. This CDR3 is built from 15 residues. The V gene end was trimmed by 8 bases and the J gene end by 0 bases; junction bases not matched to a gene: 6. The germline gives CDR1 KGHSH, CDR2 LQKENI. The CDR3 here is CASRQGTPSGNTIYF. In nucleotides, the CDR3 is TGTGCCAGCCGACAGGGGACACCCTCTGGAAACACCATATATTTT.

V is TRBV5-8 and J is TRBJ1-1; tentatively, D is TRBD1 (5 bases). The CDR3 runs to 15 residues. Trimming removed 0 bases from V and 5 bases from J, with 14 bases in between. Germline-derived CDR1 and CDR2 are SGHTS and YDEGEE. CDR3 sequence: CASSLADRGVTEAFF. The CDR3 DNA follows: TGTGCCAGCAGCTTGGCCGATCGGGGGGTGACTGAAGCTTTCTTT.